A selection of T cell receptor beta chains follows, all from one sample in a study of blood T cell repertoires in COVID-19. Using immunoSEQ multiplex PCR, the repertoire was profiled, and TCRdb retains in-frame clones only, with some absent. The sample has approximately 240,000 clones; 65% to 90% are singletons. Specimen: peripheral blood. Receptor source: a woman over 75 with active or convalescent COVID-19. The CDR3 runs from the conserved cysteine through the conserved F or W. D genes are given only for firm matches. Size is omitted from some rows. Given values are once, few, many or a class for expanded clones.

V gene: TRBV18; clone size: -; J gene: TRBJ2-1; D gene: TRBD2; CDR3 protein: CASSSGLAGWEQFF; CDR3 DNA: TGTGCCAGCTCATCGGGACTAGCGGGATGGGAGCAGTTCTTC
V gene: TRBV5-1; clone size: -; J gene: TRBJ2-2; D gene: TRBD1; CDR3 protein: CASSWGTGDTGELFF; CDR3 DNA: TGCGCCAGCAGCTGGGGGACAGGCGACACCGGGGAGCTGTTTTTT
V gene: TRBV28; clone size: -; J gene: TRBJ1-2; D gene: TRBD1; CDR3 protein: CASSSAGTEALNYGYTF; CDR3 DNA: TGTGCCAGCAGTTCCGCCGGGACAGAAGCGCTTAACTATGGCTACACCTTC
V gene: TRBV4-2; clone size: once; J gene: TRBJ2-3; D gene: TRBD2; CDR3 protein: CASSQGRVAGGLSTDTQYF; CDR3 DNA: TGTGCCAGCAGCCAAGGGAGGGTAGCGGGGGGCCTTAGCACAGATACGCAGTATTTT
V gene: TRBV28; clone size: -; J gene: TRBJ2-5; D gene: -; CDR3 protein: CASARDQAGKTQYF; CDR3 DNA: TGTGCCAGCGCCCGCGACCAGGCAGGGAAGACCCAGTACTTC
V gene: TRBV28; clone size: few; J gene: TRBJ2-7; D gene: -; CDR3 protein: CASSLSYTADYEQYF; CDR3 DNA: TGTGCCAGCAGTCTATCCTACACAGCGGACTACGAGCAGTACTTC
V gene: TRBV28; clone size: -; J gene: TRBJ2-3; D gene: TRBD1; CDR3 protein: CASSFRGQGGDTQYF; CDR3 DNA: TGTGCCAGCAGCTTCCGCGGACAGGGAGGCGATACGCAGTATTTT
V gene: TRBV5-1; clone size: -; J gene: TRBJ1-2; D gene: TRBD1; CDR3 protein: CASSLDPGGDGYTF; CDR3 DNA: TGCGCCAGCAGCTTGGACCCAGGGGGCGATGGCTACACCTTC
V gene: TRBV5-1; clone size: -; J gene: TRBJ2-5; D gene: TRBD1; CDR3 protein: CASSLTGQGEIQYF; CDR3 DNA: TGCGCCAGCAGCCTAACCGGACAGGGGGAGATCCAGTACTTC
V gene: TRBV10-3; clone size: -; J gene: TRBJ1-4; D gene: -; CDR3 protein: CAISDSGQGNQKLFF; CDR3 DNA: TGTGCCATCAGTGACTCCGGGCAGGGAAACCAAAAACTGTTTTTT
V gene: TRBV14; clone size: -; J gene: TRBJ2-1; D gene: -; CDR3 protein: CASSQGHVQFF; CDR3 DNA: TGTGCCAGCAGCCAAGGACACGTGCAGTTCTTC
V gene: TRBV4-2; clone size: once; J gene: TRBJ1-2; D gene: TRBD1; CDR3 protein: CASSKPGTGKYYGYTF; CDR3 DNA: TGTGCCAGCAGCAAACCCGGGACAGGGAAGTACTATGGCTACACCTTC
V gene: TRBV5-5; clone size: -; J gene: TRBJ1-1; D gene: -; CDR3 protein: CASSLDVVRRDTEAFF; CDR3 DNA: TGTGCCAGCAGCTTGGACGTAGTACGTAGAGACACTGAAGCTTTCTTT
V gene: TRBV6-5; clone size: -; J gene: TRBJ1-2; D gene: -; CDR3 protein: CASTTTRVGGYTF; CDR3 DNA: TGTGCCAGCACCACCACCCGGGTCGGGGGCTACACCTTC
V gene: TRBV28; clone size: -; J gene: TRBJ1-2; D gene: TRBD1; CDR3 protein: CAIIQGAGHGYTF; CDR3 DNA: TGTGCCATCATACAGGGGGCCGGGCACGGCTACACCTTC
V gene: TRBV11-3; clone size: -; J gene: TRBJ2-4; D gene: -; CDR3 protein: CASSLDLAPAKNIQYF; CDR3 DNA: TGTGCCAGCAGCTTAGATTTAGCCCCAGCCAAAAACATTCAGTACTTC